One sample yielded the 20 T cell receptor beta chains listed below, sequenced in a study of shared clonotypes between healthy human individuals. Clones were read by immunoSEQ multiplex PCR, and TCRdb kept only the in-frame ones, dropping some. The repertoire holds roughly 2.1 million clones, with roughly 91% as singletons. CD45RO-negative cells were positively selected for CCR7, leaving out terminally differentiated effector memory CD45RA+ cells. Sequenced material: naive CD8+ T cells from PBMCs. These receptors all stem from a man between 18 and 35 years old in good health. Some clones in this sample may be carry-over from other donors' samples.

This clone was counted a single time. CDR3 sequence reads: CASSQDQGRGYGYTF. The CDR3 DNA reads TGCGCCAGCAGCCAAGATCAGGGCAGGGGCTATGGCTACACCTTC. The V gene is TRBV4-1, the J gene TRBJ1-2, with D possibly TRBD1 on 6 matching bases. The germline gives CDR1 MGHRA, CDR2 YSYEKL. The CDR3 loop spans 15 amino acids. Trimming took 0 bases from V and 4 from J, leaving 12 bases between them.

In this sample, this clone turned up once. The rearrangement joins TRBV6-6 to TRBJ1-3; the D gene is possibly TRBD1 (6 bases). The CDR3 covers 15 residues. CDR1 and CDR2 from the germline V gene are MNHNY and SVGAGI (reference sequence). V gave up 6 bases and J gave up 2 bases, with 14 bases separating them. The CDR3 region has the DNA TGTGCCAGCAGCCCCGGACAGTCAGCTGGAAACACCATATATTTT. It translates to CASSPGQSAGNTIYF.

As regards this clone: The sample carries other DNA sequences with the same CDR3. V and J are TRBV4-1 and TRBJ1-5; 8 bases line up with TRBD1. V lost 2 bases to trimming and J lost 0 bases; unmatched junction nucleotides: 3. Germline CDR1 reads MGHRA; CDR2 reads YSYEKL. The CDR3 is made up of 16 amino acids. CDR3 DNA: TGCGCCAGCAGCCAACACGGGACAGGTAGCAATCAGCCCCAGCATTTT. It is translated as CASSQHGTGSNQPQHF.

The V call is TRBV7-2, the J call TRBJ2-3, with 16 bases that match TRBD2. V was pared by 5 bases and J by 3 bases, with 5 bases of the junction left unmatched. This CDR3 contains 17 residues. The germline V gene encodes CDR1 SGHTA and CDR2 FQGNSA. DNA of the CDR3: TGTGCCAGCAGCCACGGGACTAGCGGGAGGGGTACAGATACGCAGTATTTT. It encodes CASSHGTSGRGTDTQYF.

The rearrangement uses TRBV27 and TRBJ2-7; 7 bases fit TRBD1. The germline V gene encodes CDR1 MNHEY and CDR2 SMNVEV (reference sequence). V trimming: 6 bases; J trimming: 0 bases; junction bases outside the gene matches: 8. The CDR3 totals 15 residues. The DNA for the CDR3 is TGTGCCAGCAGCCGCGGACAGGAAAGCTCCTACGAGCAGTACTTC. It codes for CASSRGQESSYEQYF.

A remark on this clone: Within the sample, other DNA sequences also encode this same CDR3. The chain uses TRBV5-1 and TRBJ2-7, with D possibly being TRBD1 (5 bases). Germline V lookup: CDR1 SGHRS, CDR2 YFSETQ. This CDR3 is built from 12 residues. Trimming removed 4 bases from V and 5 bases from J, with 10 bases in between. CDR3 amino acids: CASSPAGNEQYF. CDR3 nucleotides: TGCGCCAGCAGCCCTGCAGGGAACGAGCAGTACTTC.

This chain links TRBV28 with TRBJ2-7; D is uncertain. CDR1 and CDR2 (germline): MDHEN, SYDVKM. The CDR3 is 11 amino acids. V dropped 3 bases and J dropped 8 bases, with 8 bases sitting between them. The CDR3, as DNA: TGTGCCAGCAGTTTCTTAAGTCAGCAGTACTTC. Its translation: CASSFLSQQYF.

The chain is built from TRBV11-2 and TRBJ2-7; 9 bases fit TRBD1. In germline, CDR1 is SGHAT, CDR2 FQNNGV. V shed 3 bases, J shed 0 bases, and the junction held 3 bases outside the gene matches. The CDR3 spans 15 residues. The CDR3 DNA sequence: TGTGCCAGCAGCTTTGACAGGGGGATCTCCTACGAGCAGTACTTC. As protein: CASSFDRGISYEQYF.

The rearrangement links TRBV11-2 to TRBJ2-5; D remains ambiguous. Germline CDR1 is SGHAT and CDR2 is FQNNGV. This CDR3 comprises 14 residues. V dropped 4 bases and J dropped 0 bases, with 9 bases sitting between them. The CDR3 sequence: CASSSRRYQETQYF. Here the CDR3 DNA reads TGTGCCAGCAGCTCCCGCAGGTACCAAGAGACCCAGTACTTC.

The chain has TRBV6-5 and TRBJ2-3, with 9 positions matching TRBD1. Germline V gene sequence: CDR1 MNHEY, CDR2 SVGAGI. This CDR3 is built from 15 residues. Losses at the gene ends were 5 bases for V and 3 bases for J; bases not matched to a gene: 6. CDR3 sequence (DNA): TGTGCCAGCAGTCGCCGGGACAGGGCGACAGATACGCAGTATTTT. It translates to CASSRRDRATDTQYF.

This clone was observed once. The rearrangement joins TRBV5-4 to TRBJ2-5; D gene unclear. Germline CDR1 and CDR2: SGHNT and YYREEE (reference sequence). The CDR3 has 13 residues. Trimming took off 2 bases at V and 5 bases at J, with 10 bases between the two ends. CDR3 residues: CASSFGVTETQYF. In DNA form, the CDR3 reads TGTGCCAGCAGCTTCGGTGTTACGGAGACCCAGTACTTC.

The V and J genes are TRBV10-1 and TRBJ2-3; 10 nucleotides align to TRBD2. The CDR3 spans 14 residues. The germline V gene has CDR1 WNHNN and CDR2 SYGVQD (reference sequence). Losses at the gene ends were 6 bases for V and 6 bases for J; bases not matched to a gene: 6. CDR3 region: CASRSSGSGDTQYF. For the CDR3, the DNA is TGCGCCAGCAGATCTAGCGGGAGTGGGGATACGCAGTATTTT.

On this clone: Other nucleotide sequences in the sample specify the same CDR3. The chain joins TRBV7-9 to TRBJ2-7; no clear D gene. With 3 bases removed from V and 1 base from J, the gap between germline ends came to 7 bases. CDR3 size: 13 residues. Germline lookup yields CDR1 SEHNR and CDR2 FQNEAQ (reference sequence). CDR3 loop: CASSLPGSYEQYF. The CDR3 DNA sequence: TGTGCCAGCAGCTTGCCAGGATCCTACGAGCAGTACTTC.

V and J are TRBV11-2 and TRBJ2-2, with 7 nucleotides matching TRBD2. Trimming cost V 5 bases and J 7 bases; bases outside gene matches: 16. The CDR3 contains 17 residues. Germline V lookup: CDR1 SGHAT, CDR2 FQNNGV. The CDR3, as DNA: TGTGCCAGCAGCAGAGGCCCGGGACTCGGGGAGGGCGGGGAGCTGTTTTTT. This encodes CASSRGPGLGEGGELFF.

CDR3 nucleotides: TGTGCCAGCAAACAGGGAGTAGGCGGCTACACCTTC. Translation gives CASKQGVGGYTF. The chain carries TRBV7-2 and TRBJ1-2; a possible D gene is TRBD1 (6 bases). The CDR3 extends over 12 amino acids. Germline V gene sequence: CDR1 SGHTA, CDR2 FQGNSA. V shed 7 bases and J shed 8 bases, with 14 bases lying between them.

The chain employs TRBV11-2 and TRBJ2-3; D uncertain. The CDR3 runs to 16 residues. V was cut by 2 bases and J by 0 bases, with 12 bases left in between. From germline, CDR1 is SGHAT and CDR2 FQNNGV. The CDR3 DNA is TGTGCCAGCAGCTTATCCCCCGCGCCTAGCACAGATACGCAGTATTTT. It codes for CASSLSPAPSTDTQYF.

V is TRBV7-2 and J is TRBJ2-7, with 7 bases lining up with TRBD1. The germline V gene encodes CDR1 SGHTA and CDR2 FQGNSA. After removal of 1 base from V and 3 bases from J, the junction contained 6 bases not matched to a gene. The CDR3 is made up of 15 amino acids. CDR3 in amino acids: CASSLGTGPVYEQYF. Here the CDR3 DNA reads TGTGCCAGCAGCTTAGGGACAGGTCCGGTCTACGAGCAGTACTTC.

With regard to this clone: The same CDR3 can be traced to other DNA sequences in this sample. The rearrangement links TRBV5-1 to TRBJ1-5, with a weak D call TRBD1 (6 bases). The CDR3 is made up of 15 amino acids. The germline gives CDR1 SGHRS, CDR2 YFSETQ. The V end was cut by 0 bases, the J end by 1 base, with 8 bases between. The DNA for the CDR3 is TGCGCCAGCAGCTTGGAAGGACAGAGCAATCAGCCCCAGCATTTT. This translates into CASSLEGQSNQPQHF.

This chain joins TRBV29-1 and TRBJ2-5; tentatively, D is TRBD1 or TRBD2 (7 bases each). Germline lookup yields CDR1 SQVTM and CDR2 ANQGSEA. The CDR3 sequence is 12 residues long. V dropped 7 bases and J dropped 1 base, with 10 bases sitting between them. CDR3 bases: TGCAGCGCCAGGGGGGGCCAAGAGACCCAGTACTTC. Protein sequence: CSARGGQETQYF.

The rearrangement joins TRBV29-1 to TRBJ2-7; D is possibly TRBD1 (6 bases). Between the trimmed V and J ends, which lost 5 bases and 3 bases, there was a span of 14 bases. CDR1 and CDR2 (germline): SQVTM, ANQGSEA. The CDR3 totals 13 residues. This CDR3 is CSVIGQLNYEQYF. The CDR3, as DNA: TGCAGCGTTATAGGACAGCTGAACTACGAGCAGTACTTC.